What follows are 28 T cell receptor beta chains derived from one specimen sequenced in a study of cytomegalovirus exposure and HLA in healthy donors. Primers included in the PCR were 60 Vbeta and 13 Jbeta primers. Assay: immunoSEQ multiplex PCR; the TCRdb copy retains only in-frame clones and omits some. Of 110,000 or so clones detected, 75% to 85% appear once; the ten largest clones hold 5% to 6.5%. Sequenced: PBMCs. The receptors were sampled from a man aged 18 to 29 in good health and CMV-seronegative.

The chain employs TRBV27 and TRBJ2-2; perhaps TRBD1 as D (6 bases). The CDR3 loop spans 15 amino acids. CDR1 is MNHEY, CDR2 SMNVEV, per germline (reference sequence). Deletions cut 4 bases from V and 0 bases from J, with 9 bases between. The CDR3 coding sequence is TGTGCCAGCAGTTCCGGGACAACGAACACCGGGGAGCTGTTTTTT. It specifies CASSSGTTNTGELFF.

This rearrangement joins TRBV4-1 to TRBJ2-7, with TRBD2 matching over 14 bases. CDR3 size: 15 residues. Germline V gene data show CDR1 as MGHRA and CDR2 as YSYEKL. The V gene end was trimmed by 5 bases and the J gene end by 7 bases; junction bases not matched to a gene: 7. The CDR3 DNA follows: TGCGCCAGCAGCGTTGGGACTAGCGGGAGTGGGGAGCAGTACTTC. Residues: CASSVGTSGSGEQYF.

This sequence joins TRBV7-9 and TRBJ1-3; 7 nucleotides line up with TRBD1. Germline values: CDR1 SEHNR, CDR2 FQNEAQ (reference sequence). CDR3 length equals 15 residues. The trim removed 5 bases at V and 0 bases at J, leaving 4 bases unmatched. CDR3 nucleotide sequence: TGTGCCAGCAGCGAACGACAGGGCTCTGGAAACACCATATATTTT. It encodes CASSERQGSGNTIYF.

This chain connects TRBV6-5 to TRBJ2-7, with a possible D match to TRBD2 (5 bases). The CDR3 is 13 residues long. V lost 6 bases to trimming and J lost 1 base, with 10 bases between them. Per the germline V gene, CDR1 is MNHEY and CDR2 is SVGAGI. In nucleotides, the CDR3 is TGTGCCAGCAGGAGGGCTAGTTCCTACGAGCAGTACTTC. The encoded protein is CASRRASSYEQYF.

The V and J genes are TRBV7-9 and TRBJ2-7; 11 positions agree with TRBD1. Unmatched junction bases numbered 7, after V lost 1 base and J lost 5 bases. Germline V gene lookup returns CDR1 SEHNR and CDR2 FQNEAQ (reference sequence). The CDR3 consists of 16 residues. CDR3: CASSLGVGQGVDEQYF. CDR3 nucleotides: TGTGCCAGCAGCTTAGGAGTGGGACAGGGGGTTGACGAGCAGTACTTC.

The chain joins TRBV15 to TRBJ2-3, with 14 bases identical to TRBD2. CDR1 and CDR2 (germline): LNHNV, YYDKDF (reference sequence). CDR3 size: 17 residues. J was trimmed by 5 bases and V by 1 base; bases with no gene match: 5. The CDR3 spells CATSRAGTSGRQDTQYF. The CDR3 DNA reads TGTGCCACCAGCAGAGCTGGGACTAGCGGGAGACAAGATACGCAGTATTTT.

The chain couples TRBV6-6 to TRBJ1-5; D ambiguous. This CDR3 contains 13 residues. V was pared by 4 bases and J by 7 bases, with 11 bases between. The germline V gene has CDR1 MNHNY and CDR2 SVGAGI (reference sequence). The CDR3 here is CASSFPQKQPQHF. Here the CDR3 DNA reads TGTGCCAGCAGTTTCCCTCAGAAACAGCCCCAGCATTTT.

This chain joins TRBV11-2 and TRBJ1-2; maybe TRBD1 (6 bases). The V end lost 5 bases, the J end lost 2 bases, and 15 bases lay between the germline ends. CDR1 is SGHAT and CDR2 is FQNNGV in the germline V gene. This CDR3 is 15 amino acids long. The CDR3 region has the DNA TGTGCCAGCAGCACCCGGACAGAGCCCAACTATGGCTACACCTTC. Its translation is CASSTRTEPNYGYTF.

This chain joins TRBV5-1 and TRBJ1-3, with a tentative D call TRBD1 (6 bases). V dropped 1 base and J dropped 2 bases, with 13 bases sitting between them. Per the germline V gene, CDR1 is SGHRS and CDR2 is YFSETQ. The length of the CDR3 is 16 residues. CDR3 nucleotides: TGCGCCAGCAGCTTGACCTCTACAGGGACTGGAAACACCATATATTTT. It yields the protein CASSLTSTGTGNTIYF.

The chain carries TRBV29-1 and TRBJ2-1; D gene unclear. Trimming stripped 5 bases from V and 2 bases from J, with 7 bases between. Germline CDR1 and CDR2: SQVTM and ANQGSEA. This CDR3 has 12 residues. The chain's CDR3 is CSVTETYNEQFF. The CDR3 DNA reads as TGCAGCGTTACAGAGACCTACAATGAGCAGTTCTTC.

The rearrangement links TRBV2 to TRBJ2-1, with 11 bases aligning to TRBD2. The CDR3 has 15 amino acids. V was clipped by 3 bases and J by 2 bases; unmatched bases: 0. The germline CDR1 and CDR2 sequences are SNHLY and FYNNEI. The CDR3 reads CASSEGLAAYNEQFF. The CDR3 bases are TGTGCCAGCAGTGAGGGACTAGCGGCCTACAATGAGCAGTTCTTC.

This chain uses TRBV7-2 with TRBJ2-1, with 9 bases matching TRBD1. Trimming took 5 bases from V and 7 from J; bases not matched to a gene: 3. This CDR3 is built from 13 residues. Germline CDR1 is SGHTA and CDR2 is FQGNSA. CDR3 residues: CASSTGTGNEQFF. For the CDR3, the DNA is TGTGCCAGCAGCACCGGGACAGGGAATGAGCAGTTCTTC. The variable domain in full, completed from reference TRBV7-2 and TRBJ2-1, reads GAGVSQSPSNKVTEKGKDVELRCDPISGHTALYWYRQSLGQGLEFLIYFQGNSAPDKSGLPSDRFSAERTGGSVSTLTIQRTQQEDSAVYLCASSTGTGNEQFFGPGTRLTVL.

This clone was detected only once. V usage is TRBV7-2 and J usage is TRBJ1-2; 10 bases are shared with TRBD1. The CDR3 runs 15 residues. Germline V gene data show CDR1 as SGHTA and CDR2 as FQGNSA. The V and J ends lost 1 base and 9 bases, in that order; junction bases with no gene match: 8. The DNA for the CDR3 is TGTGCCAGCAGCTTAGGATTTGGGACAGGGGAGCGCTACACCTTC. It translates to CASSLGFGTGERYTF.

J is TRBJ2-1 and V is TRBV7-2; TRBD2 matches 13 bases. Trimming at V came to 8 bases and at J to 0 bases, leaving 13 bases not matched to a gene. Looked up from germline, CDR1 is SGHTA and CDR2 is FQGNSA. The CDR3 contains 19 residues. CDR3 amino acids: CASRKQGLAGPSSYNEQFF. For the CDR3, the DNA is TGTGCCAGCCGAAAACAGGGACTAGCGGGGCCTAGCTCCTACAATGAGCAGTTCTTC.

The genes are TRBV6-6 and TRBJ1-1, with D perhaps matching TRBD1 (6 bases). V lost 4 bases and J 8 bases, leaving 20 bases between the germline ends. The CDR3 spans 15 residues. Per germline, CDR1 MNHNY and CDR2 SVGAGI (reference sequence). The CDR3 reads CASSSLVGGQLEAFF. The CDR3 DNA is TGTGCCAGCAGTTCGTTAGTTGGCGGACAGCTCGAAGCTTTCTTT.

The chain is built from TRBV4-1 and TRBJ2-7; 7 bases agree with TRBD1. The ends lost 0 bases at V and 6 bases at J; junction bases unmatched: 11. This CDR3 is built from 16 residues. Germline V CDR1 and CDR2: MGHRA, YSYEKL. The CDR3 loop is CASSQDRDSFSGEQYF. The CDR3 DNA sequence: TGCGCCAGCAGCCAAGATCGGGACAGTTTTTCGGGCGAGCAGTACTTC.

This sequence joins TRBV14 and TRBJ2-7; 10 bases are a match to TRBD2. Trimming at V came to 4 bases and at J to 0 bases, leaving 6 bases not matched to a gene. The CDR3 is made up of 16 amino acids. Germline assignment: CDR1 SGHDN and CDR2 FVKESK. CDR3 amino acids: CASSRLAGGSSYEQYF. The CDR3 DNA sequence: TGTGCCAGCAGCCGGTTAGCGGGAGGAAGCTCCTACGAGCAGTACTTC.

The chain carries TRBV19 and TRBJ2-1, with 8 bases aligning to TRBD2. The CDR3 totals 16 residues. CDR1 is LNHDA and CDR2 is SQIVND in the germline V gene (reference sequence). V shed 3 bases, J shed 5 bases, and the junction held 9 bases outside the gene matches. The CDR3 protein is CASSIRTSRYNNEQFF. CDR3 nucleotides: TGTGCCAGTAGTATCCGGACTAGCCGCTACAACAATGAGCAGTTCTTC.

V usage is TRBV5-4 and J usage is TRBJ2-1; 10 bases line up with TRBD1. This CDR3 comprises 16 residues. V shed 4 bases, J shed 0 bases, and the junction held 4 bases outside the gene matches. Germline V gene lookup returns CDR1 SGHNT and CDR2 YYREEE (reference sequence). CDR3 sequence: CASSPRTGGSYNEQFF. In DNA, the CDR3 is TGTGCCAGCAGCCCGAGGACAGGGGGCTCCTACAATGAGCAGTTCTTC.

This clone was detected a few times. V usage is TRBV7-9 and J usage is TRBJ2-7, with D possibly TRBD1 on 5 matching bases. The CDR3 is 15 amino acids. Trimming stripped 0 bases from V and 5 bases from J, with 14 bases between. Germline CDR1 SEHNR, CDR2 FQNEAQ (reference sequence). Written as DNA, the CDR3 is TGTGCCAGCAGCTTAGCGGGCAGGGATATCGACGAGCAGTACTTC. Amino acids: CASSLAGRDIDEQYF. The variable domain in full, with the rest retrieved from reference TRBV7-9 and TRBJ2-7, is DTGVSQNPRHKITKRGQNVTFRCDPISEHNRLYWYRQTLGQGPEFLTYFQNEAQLEKSRLLSDRFSAERPKGSFSTLEIQRTEQGDSAMYLCASSLAGRDIDEQYFGPGTRLTVT.

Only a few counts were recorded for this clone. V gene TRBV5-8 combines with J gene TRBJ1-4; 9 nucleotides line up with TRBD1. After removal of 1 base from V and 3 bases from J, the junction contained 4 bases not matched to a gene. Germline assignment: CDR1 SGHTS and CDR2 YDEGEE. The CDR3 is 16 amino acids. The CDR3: CASSLQQGAANEKLFF. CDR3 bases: TGTGCCAGCAGCTTGCAACAGGGGGCGGCTAATGAAAAACTGTTTTTT.

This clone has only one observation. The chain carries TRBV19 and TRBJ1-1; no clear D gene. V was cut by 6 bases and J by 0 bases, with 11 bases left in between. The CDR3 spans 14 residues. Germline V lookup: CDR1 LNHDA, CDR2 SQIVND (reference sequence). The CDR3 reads CASSLPNMNTEAFF. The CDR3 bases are TGTGCCAGTAGCCTTCCTAATATGAACACTGAAGCTTTCTTT.

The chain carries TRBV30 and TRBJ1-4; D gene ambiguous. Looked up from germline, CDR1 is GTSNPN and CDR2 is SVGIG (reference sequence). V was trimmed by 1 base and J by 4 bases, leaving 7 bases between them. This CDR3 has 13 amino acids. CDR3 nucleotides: TGTGCCTGGAGTGAGCGGGGTAATGAAAAACTGTTTTTT. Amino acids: CAWSERGNEKLFF.

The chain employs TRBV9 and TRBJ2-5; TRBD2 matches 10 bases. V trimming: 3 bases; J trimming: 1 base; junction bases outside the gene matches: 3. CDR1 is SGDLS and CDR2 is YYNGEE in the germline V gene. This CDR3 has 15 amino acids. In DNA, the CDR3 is TGTGCCAGCAGCGGAAGGACTAGCGGCCAAGAGACCCAGTACTTC. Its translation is CASSGRTSGQETQYF.

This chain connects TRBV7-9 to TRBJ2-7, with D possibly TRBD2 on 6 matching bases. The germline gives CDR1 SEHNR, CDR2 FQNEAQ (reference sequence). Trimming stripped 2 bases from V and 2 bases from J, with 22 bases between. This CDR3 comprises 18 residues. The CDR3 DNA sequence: TGTGCCAGCAGCTTACCGGCGGGAACCGGGCCCTCCCCCTACGAGCAGTACTTC. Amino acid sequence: CASSLPAGTGPSPYEQYF.

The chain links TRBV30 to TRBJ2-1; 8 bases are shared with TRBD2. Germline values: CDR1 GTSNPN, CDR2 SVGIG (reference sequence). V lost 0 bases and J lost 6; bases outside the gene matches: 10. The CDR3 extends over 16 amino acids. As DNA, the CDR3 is TGTGCCTGGAGTGTTATCGGGGTAGCGGGATCCAATGAGCAGTTCTTC. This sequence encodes CAWSVIGVAGSNEQFF.

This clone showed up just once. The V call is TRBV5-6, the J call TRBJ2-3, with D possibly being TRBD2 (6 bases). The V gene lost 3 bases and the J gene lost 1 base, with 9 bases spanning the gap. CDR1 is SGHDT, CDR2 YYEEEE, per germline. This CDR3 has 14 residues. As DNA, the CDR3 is TGTGCCAGCAGCTCAACGGGGGGCACAGATACGCAGTATTTT. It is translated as CASSSTGGTDTQYF.

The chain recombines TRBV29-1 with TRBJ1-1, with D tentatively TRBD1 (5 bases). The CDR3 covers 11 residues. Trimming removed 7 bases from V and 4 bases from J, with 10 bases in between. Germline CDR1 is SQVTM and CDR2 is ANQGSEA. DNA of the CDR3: TGCAGCGCGGGGGGGGGCACTGAAGCTTTCTTT. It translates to CSAGGGTEAFF.